This T cell receptor (beta chain) was recovered during a study of shared clonotypes between healthy human individuals. Study-wide results and limits: Richness estimates generally favored naive over memory subsets. Sequencing depth was predicted to influence how clonotypes are shared among donors. Even with large depth, rarefaction showed that sorted-subset sequencing was incomplete.

The table lists this clone with a count of one. No antigen is known for it. V was shortened by 4 bases and J by 4 bases, with 8 bases between the two germline ends. The CDR3 contains 13 residues. Germline V gene data show CDR1 as PRHDT and CDR2 as FYEKMQ (reference sequence). At deep level, the assay was performed. Using immunoSEQ multiplex PCR, the repertoire was profiled, and TCRdb retains in-frame clones only, with some absent. The table has about 360,000 clones, 73% seen once. The chain has TRBV13 and TRBJ2-1; D gene ambiguous. Sequencing was done on a sample of memory CD4+ T cells sorted from blood. As to subset: CD45RA-negative fraction. This TCR was recovered from a man between 25 and 39 years old in good health. Here the CDR3 reads CASSSLVYNEQFF. The CDR3 DNA reads TGTGCCAGCAGCTCCCTAGTTTACAATGAGCAGTTCTTC.